The TCR beta chain described here comes from a study of tumor and adjacent non-tumor tissue in lung cancer. TCRbeta libraries were built with three rounds of nested PCR, modified from ARM-PCR. TCRdb fed the multiplex PCR reads into MiXCR, producing one record per CDR3 protein. The table has under 250,000 distinct CDR3 sequences, about 71% seen once; the top ten hold about 23%. This sample's RNA came from whole unsorted tissue. Between August and November 2014, newly diagnosed, chemotherapy-naive lung cancer patients underwent thoracic surgery in China. The sequence derives from a man aged 55 to 69 with non-small cell lung cancer. The sample was lung tumor tissue.

The DNA of the CDR3 is TGTGCCAGCAGCAAAAACGCGCCCAATCAGCCCCAGCATTTT. Translation: CASSKNAPNQPQHF. The chain joins TRBV2 to TRBJ1-5; D not certain. The CDR3 is 14 amino acids. CDR1 is SNHLY, CDR2 FYNNEI, per germline. V was trimmed by 6 bases and J by 3 bases, leaving 12 bases between them.